This paragraph reports one TCR beta chain. The data were obtained in a study of T cell responses to AZD1222 COVID-19 vaccine. The assay was immunoSEQ multiplex PCR, and TCRdb's table has in-frame clones only and misses some. Among 95,000 to 150,000 clones listed, over 80% were seen once. Germline loops: CDR1 SGHRS, CDR2 YFSETQ. V lost 3 bases and J lost 0, with 9 bases in between. The CDR3 runs to 14 residues. This receptor was taken from an adult in good health. This chain uses TRBV5-1 with TRBJ1-1; a weak D match, TRBD1 (6 bases). This sample comprised peripheral blood, obtained on day 0 of AZD1222 vaccination. CDR3 protein: CASSSDSLNTEAFF. In DNA form, the CDR3 reads TGCGCCAGCAGCTCGGACAGTTTGAACACTGAAGCTTTCTTT.